This entry concerns a single TCR beta chain. Its matching antigen is unknown. Germline is not matched at one junction end, which may reflect a read error. Authors of the study amplified TCR beta CDR3 regions from RNA transcripts. HTBI primers were used for first-round RT-PCR of the TCR CDR3. TCRdb used MiXCR to reprocess the multiplex PCR reads, holding one entry per CDR3 protein. The table includes approximately 410,000 distinct CDR3 sequences, under 15% detected once. The source of the sample is a study of T cells in Graves' hyperthyroidism and ophthalmopathy. The CDR3 is 13 residues long. Germline-derived CDR1 and CDR2 are GTSNPN and SVGIG (reference sequence). Whole-study findings and limits: Ophthalmopathy cases were set apart from stable hyperthyroidism by a 13 V-J model.

This TCR derives from a man aged 18 to 30 with Graves' ophthalmopathy. The sequencing sample was made of blood. The chain employs TRBV30 and TRBJ2-6; D call uncertain. For the CDR3, the DNA is TGTGTCTGGCAGATATCTGGGGCCAACGTCCTGACTTTC. It encodes CVWQISGANVLTF. Together with reference TRBV30 and TRBJ2-6, the CDR3 gives the full variable domain: SQTIHQWPATLVQPVGSPLSLECTVEGTSNPNLYWYRQAAGRGLQLLFYSVGIGQISSEVPQNLSASRPQDRQFILSSKKLLLSDSGFYLCVWQISGANVLTFGAGSRLTVL.